The rows below give T cell receptor beta chains drawn from one sample of a study of blood T cell repertoires in COVID-19. Some clones are missing from TCRdb's copy, which holds only in-frame ones; the method was immunoSEQ multiplex PCR. The sample has 200,000 to 250,000 clones, roughly four fifths seen once. The specimen was PBMCs or T cells enriched from blood (not recorded which). These receptors all come from a man in his sixties who had recovered from COVID-19. CDR3s include the opening cysteine and the closing phenylalanine or tryptophan. The order of the fields is J gene, D gene, clone size, V gene, CDR3 DNA, CDR3 protein. D genes are given only for firm matches. Not every row has a clone size; where given, it reads once, few, many or a size class.

TRBJ1-2 | - | once | TRBV19 | TGTGCCAGTAGTCACGGGACGTCCGGAGGGTATGGCTACACCTTC | CASSHGTSGGYGYTF
TRBJ2-3 | TRBD1 | - | TRBV3-1/TRBV3-2 | TGTGCCAGCAGCCAAAATTTAGGGACAGGGGAGACAGATACGCAGTATTTT | CASSQNLGTGETDTQYF
TRBJ2-3 | - | once | TRBV7-2 | TGTGCCAGCAGCTTAGGGTGGGCCTTCCCCCTCACAGATACGCAGTATTTT | CASSLGWAFPLTDTQYF
TRBJ1-6 | - | - | TRBV19 | TGTGCCAGTAGTTACGATGGGGGGAGTGGAATTTCACCCCTCCACTTT | CASSYDGGSGISPLHF
TRBJ2-3 | TRBD1 | - | TRBV2 | TGTGCCAGCAGGAGGGGACAGGGGGCTGATACGCAGTATTTT | CASRRGQGADTQYF
TRBJ1-1 | TRBD1 | - | TRBV27 | TGTGCCAGCAGTACCTGGAAGACAGGGGAGAACACTGAAGCTTTCTTT | CASSTWKTGENTEAFF
TRBJ1-3 | TRBD1 | - | TRBV11-3 | TGTGCCAGCAGCTACAGGGACAGTTTGATCTCTGGAAACACCATATATTTT | CASSYRDSLISGNTIYF
TRBJ1-4 | - | - | TRBV7-9 | TGTGCCAGCACCCTGGTGCAGGGAGAAAAACTGTTTTTT | CASTLVQGEKLFF
TRBJ1-2 | - | - | TRBV7-2 | TGTGCCAGCAGCTTAAGCCCCGTGGAGGACTATGGCTACACCTTC | CASSLSPVEDYGYTF
TRBJ1-5 | TRBD1 | - | TRBV5-5 | TGTGCCAGCAGCCGGACAGGGGACTATAGCAATCAGCCCCAGCATTTT | CASSRTGDYSNQPQHF
TRBJ2-7 | TRBD1 | - | TRBV10-3 | TGTGCCATCAGTGACCGACAGGGAGCCTACGAGCAGTACTTC | CAISDRQGAYEQYF
TRBJ1-6 | - | - | TRBV3-1/TRBV3-2 | TGTGCCAGCAGCCAGGGGGCGGAATCACCCCTCCACTTT | CASSQGAESPLHF
TRBJ1-1 | - | - | TRBV7-2 | TGTGCCAGCAGCCTAGGGGCACAGAACACTGAAGCTTTCTTT | CASSLGAQNTEAFF
TRBJ1-4 | - | - | TRBV11-2 | TGTGCCAGCAGCAGTCGGGGGGCGCAAACTAATGAAAAACTGTTTTTT | CASSSRGAQTNEKLFF
TRBJ2-2 | - | few | TRBV5-1 | TGCGCCAGCAGCTCCTCAGGGATGAACACCGGGGAGCTGTTTTTT | CASSSSGMNTGELFF
TRBJ1-4 | - | - | TRBV19 | TGTGCCAGTAGTATGTCAGCACGACAGTTTGAAAAACTGTTTTTT | CASSMSARQFEKLFF
TRBJ2-5 | TRBD2 | - | TRBV6-2/TRBV6-3 | TGTGCCAGCAGTAAAGGGGAGACTAGCGGGGCTGAGACCCAGTACTTC | CASSKGETSGAETQYF
TRBJ1-2 | TRBD1 | - | TRBV2 | TGTGCCAGCAGGGAGGGACAGCGGGGCTACACCTTC | CASREGQRGYTF
TRBJ1-2 | - | - | TRBV3-1/TRBV3-2 | TGTGCCAGTTCGGGTTCGCATGGCTACACCTTC | CASSGSHGYTF
TRBJ2-7 | - | - | TRBV6-6 | TGTGCCAGCAGTTACAGCCTGTACGAGCAGTACTTC | CASSYSLYEQYF
TRBJ2-5 | TRBD2 | - | TRBV15 | TGTGCCACCAGCAGAGACTTGGTGGCGGGGGGTGGTCAAGAGACCCAGTACTTC | CATSRDLVAGGGQETQYF
TRBJ2-3 | TRBD2 | - | TRBV7-3 | TGTGCCAGCAGCTCGGGACTAGCGGGGAGGTCAGATACGCAGTATTTT | CASSSGLAGRSDTQYF
TRBJ1-5 | - | - | TRBV6-5 | TGTGCCAGCAGGACCCACTGGGGCCAGCCCCAGCATTTT | CASRTHWGQPQHF
TRBJ2-2 | - | - | TRBV11-2 | TGTGCCAGCACCCTGGACACACCATGGAACACCGGGGAGCTGTTTTTT | CASTLDTPWNTGELFF
TRBJ2-3 | - | - | TRBV18 | TGTGCCAGCTCACCACCGGGATCGGGGAGCACAGATACGCAGTATTTT | CASSPPGSGSTDTQYF
TRBJ1-6 | TRBD1 | - | TRBV5-3 | TGTGCCAGAAGCTTAGGACAGGGGATTGTACTTGGGGATAATTCACCCCTCCACTTT | CARSLGQGIVLGDNSPLHF
TRBJ1-2 | - | - | TRBV15 | TGTGCCACCAGCAGACAGGGGCTTAACTATGGCTACACCTTC | CATSRQGLNYGYTF
TRBJ2-7 | TRBD2 | - | TRBV6-5 | TGTGCCAGCAGGCGGGGGGGCCTTGACGAGCAGTACTTC | CASRRGGLDEQYF
TRBJ1-3 | - | - | TRBV21-1 | TGTGCCAGCAGCAATCGTCTCGCGCCAGGGGGAGGTTCGGTATGCACCATATATTTT | CASSNRLAPGGGSVCTIYF
TRBJ1-1 | TRBD1 | - | TRBV7-2 | TGTGCCAGCAGCTTAAATGTGGGACAGGGGAACACTGAAGCTTTCTTT | CASSLNVGQGNTEAFF
TRBJ2-3 | TRBD2 | - | TRBV7-8 | TGTGCCAGCAGCCCAGGACTAGCGGGGGCGGGAGATACGCAGTATTTT | CASSPGLAGAGDTQYF
TRBJ1-4 | TRBD1 | - | TRBV7-9 | TGTGCCAGCAGCATTAGGACAGGTGAAAAACTGTTTTTT | CASSIRTGEKLFF
TRBJ2-1 | TRBD2 | - | TRBV2 | TGTGCCAGCAGTGAACTGACTAGCGGGGGCTCCTACAATGAGCAGTTCTTC | CASSELTSGGSYNEQFF
TRBJ1-4 | - | few | TRBV18 | TGTGCCAGCTCACCGTATGCAGCAACTAATGAAAAACTGTTTTTT | CASSPYAATNEKLFF
TRBJ2-7 | TRBD1 | - | TRBV30 | TGTGCCTGGAGTGTACTAGGGACAGGGGGCGAAGTGAAGCAGTACTTC | CAWSVLGTGGEVKQYF
TRBJ1-3 | - | few | TRBV6-5 | TGTGCCAGCACCCATCCAGGGGACACCATATATTTT | CASTHPGDTIYF
TRBJ2-7 | - | - | TRBV4-3 | TGCGCCAGCAGCCAAGAAGGTGGCAGGCCGTACGAGCAGTACTTC | CASSQEGGRPYEQYF
TRBJ2-7 | TRBD1 | - | TRBV6-5 | TGTGCCAGCAGTAAAAGGGACAGGGTTTGGCAGTACTTC | CASSKRDRVWQYF
TRBJ2-1 | - | - | TRBV18 | TGTGCCAGCTCACCATCGACAGGACATTTCTACAATGAGCAGTTCTTC | CASSPSTGHFYNEQFF
TRBJ1-1 | - | - | TRBV18 | TGTGCCAGCTCCCCTCTTCCAGGGAACACTGAAGCTTTCTTT | CASSPLPGNTEAFF
TRBJ1-3 | - | once | TRBV15 | TGTGCCACCAGCAGAGGTCCAGGGTCGACTGGAAACACCATATATTTT | CATSRGPGSTGNTIYF
TRBJ1-4 | TRBD1 | - | TRBV9 | TGTGCCAGCAGCGTAGAGGACAGGGGGCCCACTAATGAAAAACTGTTTTTT | CASSVEDRGPTNEKLFF
TRBJ1-2 | - | - | TRBV11-2 | TGTGCCAGCAGCTTAGATGGGGAAGGAGGCGGCTACACCTTC | CASSLDGEGGGYTF
TRBJ1-2 | TRBD1 | - | TRBV6-5 | TGTGCCAGCAGGGGGGTACAGGGGGATAGTGGCTACACCTTC | CASRGVQGDSGYTF
TRBJ1-4 | - | - | TRBV7-9 | TGTGCCAGCAGGCTCGGACAGGAAAAACTGTTTTTT | CASRLGQEKLFF
TRBJ1-2 | - | - | TRBV5-4 | TGTGCCAGCAGCTTGGCAGGGGCTGATGGCTACACCTTC | CASSLAGADGYTF
TRBJ1-1 | - | - | TRBV7-2 | TGTGCCAGCAGCCAAAGACAGGACGGTGAAGCTTTCTTT | CASSQRQDGEAFF
TRBJ1-5 | - | - | TRBV2 | TGTGCCAGCCGACAGGATTCTAGCAATCAGCCCCAGCATTTT | CASRQDSSNQPQHF
TRBJ2-5 | - | - | TRBV3-1/TRBV3-2 | TGTGCCAGCAGCCAAGATGCCAGTGGGGCAGAGACCCAGTACTTC | CASSQDASGAETQYF
TRBJ1-2 | - | - | TRBV3-1/TRBV3-2 | TGTGCCAGCAGCCAAGACAGGGGCTATGGCTACACCTTC | CASSQDRGYGYTF
TRBJ1-3 | - | - | TRBV5-4 | TGTGCCAGCAGCCTGAGCGGACGTGGACAGAGCTCTGGAAACACCATATATTTT | CASSLSGRGQSSGNTIYF
TRBJ1-6 | TRBD1 | - | TRBV27 | TGTGCCAGCAGTTCCCGGACAGGGGTAAATTCACCCCTCCACTTT | CASSSRTGVNSPLHF
TRBJ1-1 | TRBD1 | - | TRBV23-1 | TGCGCAGTCCACAGGGGCCTAGATACTGAAGCTTTCTTT | CAVHRGLDTEAFF
TRBJ2-7 | TRBD1 | - | TRBV11-2 | TGTGCCAGCAGCCCTGACAGGGCCGCCTACGAGCAGTACTTC | CASSPDRAAYEQYF
TRBJ1-6 | TRBD1 | - | TRBV18 | TGTGCCAGCTCACAGGGACAGCCCATTAATTCACCCCTCCACTTT | CASSQGQPINSPLHF
TRBJ1-2 | TRBD1 | - | TRBV5-1 | TGCGCCAGCAGCGCGGGAGGGACAGGCGAACTTAACTATGGCTACACCTTC | CASSAGGTGELNYGYTF
TRBJ2-5 | TRBD2 | - | TRBV3-1/TRBV3-2 | TGTGCCAGCAGCCAGGAAGCGGGGGTACAAGAGACCCAGTACTTC | CASSQEAGVQETQYF
TRBJ1-6 | - | - | TRBV7-9 | TGTGCCAGCAGCTTGGGAGGGGACGGCTCACCCCTCCACTTT | CASSLGGDGSPLHF
TRBJ1-6 | - | - | TRBV4-3 | TGCGCCAGCAGCCAAGGGAACAGGTTTTCTAATTCACCCCTCCACTTT | CASSQGNRFSNSPLHF
TRBJ1-4 | TRBD1 | few | TRBV11-2 | TGTGCCAGCAGCGTCGGGACAGTAAATGAAAAACTGTTTTTT | CASSVGTVNEKLFF